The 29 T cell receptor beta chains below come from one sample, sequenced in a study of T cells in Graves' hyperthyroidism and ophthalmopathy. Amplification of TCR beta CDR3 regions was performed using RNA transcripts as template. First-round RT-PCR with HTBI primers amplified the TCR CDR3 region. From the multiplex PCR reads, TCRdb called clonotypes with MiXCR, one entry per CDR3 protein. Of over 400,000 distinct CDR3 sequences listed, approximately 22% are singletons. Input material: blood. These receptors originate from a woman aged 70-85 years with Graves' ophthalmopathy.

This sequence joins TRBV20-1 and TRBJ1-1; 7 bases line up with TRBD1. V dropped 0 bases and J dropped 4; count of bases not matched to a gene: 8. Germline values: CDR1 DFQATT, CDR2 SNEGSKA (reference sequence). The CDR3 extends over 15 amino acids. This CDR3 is CSARDSTGMRTEAFF. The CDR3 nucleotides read TGCAGTGCTAGAGACTCGACAGGGATGCGCACTGAAGCTTTCTTT.

CDR3 residues: CSVEVRGTEAFF. The CDR3 DNA follows: TGCAGCGTTGAGGTCAGGGGGACTGAAGCTTTCTTT. V is TRBV29-1 and J is TRBJ1-1; 7 bases map to TRBD1. The germline gives CDR1 SQVTM, CDR2 ANQGSEA. CDR3 length: 12 residues. V shed 3 bases and J 5 bases; nucleotides not matched to a gene: 3.

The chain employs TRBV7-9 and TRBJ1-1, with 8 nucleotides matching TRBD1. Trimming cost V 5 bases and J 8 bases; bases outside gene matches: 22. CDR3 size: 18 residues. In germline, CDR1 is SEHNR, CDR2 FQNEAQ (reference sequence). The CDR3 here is CASSLIELTGVKRGEAFF. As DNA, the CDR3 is TGTGCCAGCAGCCTTATTGAGTTGACAGGGGTGAAGAGGGGCGAAGCTTTCTTT.

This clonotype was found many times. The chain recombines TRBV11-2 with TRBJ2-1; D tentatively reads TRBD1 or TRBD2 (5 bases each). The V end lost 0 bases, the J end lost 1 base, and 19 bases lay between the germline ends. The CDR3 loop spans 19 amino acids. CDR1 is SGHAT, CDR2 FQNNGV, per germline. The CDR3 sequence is CASSLEDFAGAGSYNEQFF. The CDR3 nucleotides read TGTGCCAGCAGCTTAGAGGATTTCGCCGGGGCAGGATCCTACAATGAGCAGTTCTTC.

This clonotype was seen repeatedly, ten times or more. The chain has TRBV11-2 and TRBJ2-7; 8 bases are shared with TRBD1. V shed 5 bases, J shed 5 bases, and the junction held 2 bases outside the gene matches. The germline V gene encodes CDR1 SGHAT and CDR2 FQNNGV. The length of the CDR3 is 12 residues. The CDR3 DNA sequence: TGTGCCAGCAGCATGACAGGGGACGAGCAGTACTTC. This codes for CASSMTGDEQYF. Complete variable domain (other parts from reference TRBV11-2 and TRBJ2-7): EAGVAQSPRYKIIEKRQSVAFWCNPISGHATLYWYQQILGQGPKLLIQFQNNGVVDDSQLPKDRFSAERLKGVDSTLKIQPAKLEDSAVYLCASSMTGDEQYFGPGTRLTVT.

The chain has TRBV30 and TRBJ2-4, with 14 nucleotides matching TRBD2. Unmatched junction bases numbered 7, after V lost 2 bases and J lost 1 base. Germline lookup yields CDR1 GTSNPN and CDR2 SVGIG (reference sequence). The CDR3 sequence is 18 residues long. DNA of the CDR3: TGTGCCTGGAGTATGAGACTAGCGGGAGGGCCGGCCAAAAACATTCAGTACTTC. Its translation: CAWSMRLAGGPAKNIQYF.

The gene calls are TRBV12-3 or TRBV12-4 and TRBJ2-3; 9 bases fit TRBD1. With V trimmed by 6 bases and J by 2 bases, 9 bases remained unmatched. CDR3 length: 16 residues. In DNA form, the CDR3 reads TGTGCCAGCAGACCCGGGACAGGGCCCGTCACAGATACGCAGTATTTT. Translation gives CASRPGTGPVTDTQYF.

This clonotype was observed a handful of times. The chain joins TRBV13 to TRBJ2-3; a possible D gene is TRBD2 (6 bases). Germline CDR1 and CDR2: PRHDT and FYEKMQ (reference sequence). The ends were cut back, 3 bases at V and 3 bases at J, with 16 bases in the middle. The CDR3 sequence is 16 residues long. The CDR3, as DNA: TGTGCCAGCAGCTTGGTGGAGGGTTCGGGTACAGATACGCAGTATTTT. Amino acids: CASSLVEGSGTDTQYF.

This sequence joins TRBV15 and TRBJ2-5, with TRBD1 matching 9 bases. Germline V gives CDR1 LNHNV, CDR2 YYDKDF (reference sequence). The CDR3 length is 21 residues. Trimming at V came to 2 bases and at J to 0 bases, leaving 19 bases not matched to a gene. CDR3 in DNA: TGTGCCACCAGCAGAAAGCCGCGGAGTGGGGTCGGGACAGGGAACCAAGAGACCCAGTACTTC. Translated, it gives CATSRKPRSGVGTGNQETQYF.

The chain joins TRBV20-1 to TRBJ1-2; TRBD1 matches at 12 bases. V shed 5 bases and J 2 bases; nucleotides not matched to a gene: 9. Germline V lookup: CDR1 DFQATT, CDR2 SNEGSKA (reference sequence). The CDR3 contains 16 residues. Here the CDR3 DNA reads TGCAGTGCTCCGCCAGGGACAGGGGGCGACAACTATGGCTACACCTTC. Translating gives CSAPPGTGGDNYGYTF.

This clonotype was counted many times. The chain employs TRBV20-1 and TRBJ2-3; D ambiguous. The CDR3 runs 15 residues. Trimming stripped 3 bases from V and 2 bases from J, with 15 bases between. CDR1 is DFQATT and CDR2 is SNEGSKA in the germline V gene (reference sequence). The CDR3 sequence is CSASKGSYDTDTQYF. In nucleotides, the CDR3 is TGCAGTGCTAGTAAGGGCAGCTATGACACAGATACGCAGTATTTT.

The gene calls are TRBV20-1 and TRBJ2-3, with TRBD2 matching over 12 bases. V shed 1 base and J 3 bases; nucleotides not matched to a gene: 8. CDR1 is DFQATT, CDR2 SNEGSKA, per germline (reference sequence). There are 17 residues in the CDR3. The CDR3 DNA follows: TGCAGTGCTAGAGCGGCTAGCGGGAGGGCGAGGACAGATACGCAGTATTTT. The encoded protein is CSARAASGRARTDTQYF.

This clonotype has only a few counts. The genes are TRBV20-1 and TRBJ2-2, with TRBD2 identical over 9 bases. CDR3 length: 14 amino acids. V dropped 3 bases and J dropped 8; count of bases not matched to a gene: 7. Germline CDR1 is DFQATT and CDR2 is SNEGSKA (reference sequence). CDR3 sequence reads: CSARVAGAAGELFF. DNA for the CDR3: TGCAGTGCTAGGGTAGCGGGAGCGGCGGGGGAGCTGTTTTTT.

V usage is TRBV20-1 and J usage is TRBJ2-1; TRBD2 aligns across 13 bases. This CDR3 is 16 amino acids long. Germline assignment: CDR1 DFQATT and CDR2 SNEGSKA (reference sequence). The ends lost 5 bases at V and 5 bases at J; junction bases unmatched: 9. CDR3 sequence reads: CSAHHPGTSGDNEQFF. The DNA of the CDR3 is TGCAGTGCTCACCACCCTGGGACTAGCGGGGACAATGAGCAGTTCTTC.

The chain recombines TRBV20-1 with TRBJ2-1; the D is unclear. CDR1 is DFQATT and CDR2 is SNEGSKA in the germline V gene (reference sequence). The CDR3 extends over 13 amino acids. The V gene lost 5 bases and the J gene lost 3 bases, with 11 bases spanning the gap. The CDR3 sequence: CSAPNSLYNEQFF. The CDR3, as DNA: TGCAGTGCTCCCAACTCGCTCTACAATGAGCAGTTCTTC.

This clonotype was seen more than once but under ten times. CDR3 bases: TGTGCCATCAGAGGGACAACGAACACCGGGGAGCTGTTTTTT. It specifies CAIRGTTNTGELFF. The rearrangement uses TRBV10-3 and TRBJ2-2, with D perhaps TRBD1 (6 bases). This CDR3 has 14 residues. Germline V gene sequence: CDR1 ENHRY, CDR2 SYGVKD. V shed 6 bases and J shed 0 bases, with 8 bases lying between them.

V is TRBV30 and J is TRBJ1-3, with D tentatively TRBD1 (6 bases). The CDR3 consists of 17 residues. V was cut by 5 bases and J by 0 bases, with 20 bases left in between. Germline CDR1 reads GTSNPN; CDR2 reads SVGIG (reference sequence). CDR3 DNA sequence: TGTGCCTGGGGGGTTGAGACAGGAGGGATCTCTGGAAACACCATATATTTT. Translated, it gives CAWGVETGGISGNTIYF.

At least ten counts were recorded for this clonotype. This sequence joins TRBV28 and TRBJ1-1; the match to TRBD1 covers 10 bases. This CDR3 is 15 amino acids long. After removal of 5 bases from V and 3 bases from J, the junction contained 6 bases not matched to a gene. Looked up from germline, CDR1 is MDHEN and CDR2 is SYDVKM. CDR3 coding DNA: TGTGCCAGCAGTCCTGGGGGGACAGGGGACACTGAAGCTTTCTTT. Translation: CASSPGGTGDTEAFF.

CDR3 amino acids: CSVEEGARSGANVLTF. The DNA of the CDR3 is TGCAGCGTTGAGGAAGGGGCCCGATCTGGGGCCAACGTCCTGACTTTC. This rearrangement joins TRBV29-1 to TRBJ2-6; maybe TRBD1 (5 bases). This CDR3 spans 16 amino acids. Germline assignment: CDR1 SQVTM and CDR2 ANQGSEA. Trimming stripped 3 bases from V and 1 base from J, with 13 bases between.

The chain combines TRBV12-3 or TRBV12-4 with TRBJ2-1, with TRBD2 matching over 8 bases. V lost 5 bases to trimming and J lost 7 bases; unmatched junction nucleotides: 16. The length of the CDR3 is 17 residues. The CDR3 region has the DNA TGTGCCAGCAGTCCGATCCCGACTAGCGTTACAGGAAATGAGCAGTTCTTC. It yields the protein CASSPIPTSVTGNEQFF.

The CDR3 DNA sequence: TGTGCCAGCAGCCTGGTGGGGGAAAAGACCCAGTACTTC. It codes for CASSLVGEKTQYF. The chain couples TRBV13 to TRBJ2-5; D tentatively reads TRBD1 or TRBD2 (5 bases each). CDR1 is PRHDT, CDR2 FYEKMQ, per germline (reference sequence). With 5 bases removed from V and 6 bases from J, the gap between germline ends came to 13 bases. The CDR3 consists of 13 residues. Full variable domain (outside the CDR3, taken from reference TRBV13 and TRBJ2-5): AAGVIQSPRHLIKEKRETATLKCYPIPRHDTVYWYQQGPGQDPQFLISFYEKMQSDKGSIPDRFSAQQFSDYHSELNMSSLELGDSALYFCASSLVGEKTQYFGPGTRLLVL.

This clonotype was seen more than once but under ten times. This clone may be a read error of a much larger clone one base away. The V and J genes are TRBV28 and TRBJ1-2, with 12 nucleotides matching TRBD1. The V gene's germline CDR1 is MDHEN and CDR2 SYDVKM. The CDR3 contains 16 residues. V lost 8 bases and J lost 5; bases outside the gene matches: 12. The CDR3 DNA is TGTGCCAGCGTCAGAGCCGGGACAGGGGGCTGGTATGGCTACACCTTC. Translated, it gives CASVRAGTGGWYGYTF.

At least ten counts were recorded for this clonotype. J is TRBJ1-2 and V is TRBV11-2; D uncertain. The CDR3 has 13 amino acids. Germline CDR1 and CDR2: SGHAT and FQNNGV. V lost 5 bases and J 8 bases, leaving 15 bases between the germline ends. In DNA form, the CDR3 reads TGTGCCAGCAGCCGAGGGCCAGCATGGGGCTACACCTTC. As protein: CASSRGPAWGYTF.

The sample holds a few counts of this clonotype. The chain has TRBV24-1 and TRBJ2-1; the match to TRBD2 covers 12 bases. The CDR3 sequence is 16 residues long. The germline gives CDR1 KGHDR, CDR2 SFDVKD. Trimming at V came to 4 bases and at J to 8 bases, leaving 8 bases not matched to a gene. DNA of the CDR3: TGTGCCACCAGTGACCAGACTAGCGGGAGAAAGGATGAGCAGTTCTTC. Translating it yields CATSDQTSGRKDEQFF.

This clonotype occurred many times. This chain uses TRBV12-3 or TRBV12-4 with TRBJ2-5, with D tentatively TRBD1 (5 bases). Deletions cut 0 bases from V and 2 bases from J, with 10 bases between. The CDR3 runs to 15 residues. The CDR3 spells CASSLATTGQETQYF. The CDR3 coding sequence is TGTGCCAGCAGTTTAGCCACTACAGGTCAAGAGACCCAGTACTTC.

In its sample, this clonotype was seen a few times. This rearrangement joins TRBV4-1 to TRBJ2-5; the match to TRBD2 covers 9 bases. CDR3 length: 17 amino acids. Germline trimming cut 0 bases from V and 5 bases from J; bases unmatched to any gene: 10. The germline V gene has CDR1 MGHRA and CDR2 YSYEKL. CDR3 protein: CASSQEERAGGRETQYF. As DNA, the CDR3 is TGCGCCAGCAGCCAAGAAGAAAGAGCGGGAGGCCGGGAGACCCAGTACTTC.

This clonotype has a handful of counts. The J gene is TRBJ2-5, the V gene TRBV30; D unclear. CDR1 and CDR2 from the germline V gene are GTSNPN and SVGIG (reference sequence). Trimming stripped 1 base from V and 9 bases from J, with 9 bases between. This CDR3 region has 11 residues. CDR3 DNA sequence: TGTGCCTGGAGTGAGGCGAAGGCCCAGTACTTC. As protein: CAWSEAKAQYF.

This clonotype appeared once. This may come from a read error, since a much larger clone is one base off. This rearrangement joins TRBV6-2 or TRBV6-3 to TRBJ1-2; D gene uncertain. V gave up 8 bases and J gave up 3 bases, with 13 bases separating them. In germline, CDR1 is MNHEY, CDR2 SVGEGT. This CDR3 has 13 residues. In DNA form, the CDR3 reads TGTGCCAGCGGTTCGACAACTCACTATGGCTACACCTTC. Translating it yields CASGSTTHYGYTF.

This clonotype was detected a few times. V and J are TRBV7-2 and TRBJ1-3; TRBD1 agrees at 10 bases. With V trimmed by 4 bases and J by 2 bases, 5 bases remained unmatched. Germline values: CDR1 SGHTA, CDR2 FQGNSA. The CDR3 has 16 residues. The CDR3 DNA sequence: TGTGCCAGCAGCTGGTCTGGACAGGGGGCTGGAAACACCATATATTTT. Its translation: CASSWSGQGAGNTIYF.